The 7 T cell receptor beta chains given below trace back to one sample, sequenced in a study of PD-L1 blockade in urothelial cancer. The method was immunoSEQ multiplex PCR; TCRdb's version includes in-frame clones alone and lacks a portion of them. The repertoire has fewer than 40,000 clones, over 75% of them found once; the top ten carry around 8%. The specimen was PBMCs, collected around atezolizumab (anti-PD-L1) treatment. Source of these receptors: a man in his 70s with urothelial cancer.

V is TRBV4-1 and J is TRBJ2-7, with TRBD2 identical over 10 bases. Germline loops: CDR1 MGHRA, CDR2 YSYEKL. This CDR3 is 17 amino acids long. V shed 4 bases, J shed 0 bases, and the junction held 9 bases outside the gene matches. This CDR3 is CASSPGTSDQSSYEQYF. The CDR3 nucleotides are TGCGCCAGCAGCCCCGGGACTAGCGATCAGAGCTCCTACGAGCAGTACTTC.

This clone came up once. The DNA for the CDR3 is TGTGCCAGCAGCACGAGGGAATCTTATAATTCACCCCTCCACTTT. Its protein product is CASSTRESYNSPLHF. The chain is built from TRBV6-6 and TRBJ1-6; unclear D gene. This CDR3 spans 15 amino acids. V lost 6 bases, J lost 4 bases, and 13 bases lay in between. Germline CDR1 is MNHNY and CDR2 is SVGAGI (reference sequence).

The rearrangement joins TRBV18 to TRBJ2-1; D perhaps matches TRBD1 (6 bases). Germline CDR1 and CDR2: KGHSH and LQKENI. This CDR3 contains 13 residues. Trimming took off 5 bases at V and 4 bases at J, with 9 bases between the two ends. The CDR3 loop is CASSGQNYNEQFF. The CDR3 DNA is TGTGCCAGCTCAGGACAGAATTACAATGAGCAGTTCTTC.

The chain uses TRBV7-9 and TRBJ2-3; 7 bases are a match to TRBD1. Germline V gene lookup returns CDR1 SEHNR and CDR2 FQNEAQ (reference sequence). There are 15 residues in the CDR3. Trimming took 1 base from V and 3 from J; bases not matched to a gene: 4. This chain's CDR3 is CASSLVKTGTDTQYF. The CDR3 nucleotides read TGTGCCAGCAGCTTAGTAAAGACAGGGACAGATACGCAGTATTTT.

The V and J genes are TRBV2 and TRBJ1-5; D is unresolved. Germline values: CDR1 SNHLY, CDR2 FYNNEI. Trimming shortened V by 6 bases and J by 0 bases, and 9 bases separated the two germline ends. This CDR3 has 14 residues. In nucleotides, the CDR3 is TGTGCCAGCAGCCAGGCCTATAGCAATCAGCCCCAGCATTTT. Protein: CASSQAYSNQPQHF.

CDR3 sequence: CASSLEARTSGHNEQFF. CDR3 bases: TGTGCCAGCAGCTTAGAGGCGCGTACTAGCGGTCACAATGAGCAGTTCTTC. The chain is built from TRBV11-1 and TRBJ2-1; TRBD2 matches at 8 bases. J lost 5 bases, V lost 1 base, and 10 bases had no gene match. Per germline, CDR1 SGHAT and CDR2 FQDESV (reference sequence). The CDR3 length is 17 residues.

The V and J genes are TRBV6-1 and TRBJ2-1; TRBD2 is a possible D gene (6 bases). The V gene's germline CDR1 is MNHNS and CDR2 SASEGT. V was pared by 7 bases and J by 3 bases, with 16 bases between. The CDR3 is 15 residues long. CDR3 nucleotide sequence: TGTGCCAGCATCAAGGAGGGGTCGAACTACAATGAGCAGTTCTTC. Its translation: CASIKEGSNYNEQFF.